The clone carrying this T cell receptor (beta chain) occurred a few times. The antigen remains undetermined. The J segment lost 5 bases and the V segment lost 1 base, leaving 7 bases of the junction unmatched. The CDR3 runs to 15 residues. Germline V CDR1 and CDR2: LNHDA, SQIVND (reference sequence). The study left out patients who had uncontrolled infection, other autoimmune disease, pregnancy or lactation. The sample is drawn from a study of T cells in Graves' hyperthyroidism and ophthalmopathy. Notes on the study in general: Ophthalmopathy prediction by the model preceded onset by a median approximately six months. Most thyroid clonotypes expanded above 0.001 appeared in blood too. From stable hyperthyroidism, ophthalmopathy was separated by a 13 V-J model.

RNA transcripts were the template for amplifying TCR beta CDR3 regions. When the TCR CDR3 underwent first-round RT-PCR, the HTBI primer set was used. TCRdb passed the multiplex PCR reads through MiXCR, listing each CDR3 protein once. This table has hundreds of thousands of distinct CDR3 sequences, over 40% appearing once. Sequencing input: peripheral blood or thyroid tissue (not recorded which). The TCR was taken from an adult man with Graves' disease, either hyperthyroidism or ophthalmopathy (not recorded which). J is TRBJ2-5 and V is TRBV19; 7 bases match TRBD2. CDR3 nucleotide sequence: TGTGCCAGTAGTATAGGGGCGGGAGCTCTGGAGACCCAGTACTTC. This codes for CASSIGAGALETQYF.